The clone carrying this TCR beta chain appeared many times. Antigen: not known. The sample originates from a study of T cell repertoires in cytomegalovirus infection. General observations from the study: Summed frequency of public TCR beta families distinguished CMV carriers with the relevant HLA.

MiXCR, applied by TCRdb to the reads, yields one record per CDR3 protein. The sample comprises about 230,000 distinct CDR3 sequences, roughly 22% of which are singletons, and 18% rests with the top ten. The length of the CDR3 is 11 residues. Germline V gives CDR1 MNHNY, CDR2 SVGAGI (reference sequence). Sequenced sample: CD8+ T cells from PBMCs. The chain joins TRBV6-6 to TRBJ2-1; the D gene could be TRBD1 or TRBD2 (5 bases each). This clonotype was sampled from a human donor in good health (CMV status not recorded). Some clones in this sample may be carry-over from other donors' samples. Written as DNA, the CDR3 is TGTGTCTGCGAGGGGCCCTATGAGCAGTTCTTC. This translates into CVCEGPYEQFF.